This note documents a single TCR beta chain sequence. Donors were drawn from the approximately 110-subject validation cohort, separate from the roughly 700-subject first cohort. Trimming took 0 bases from V and 10 from J; bases not matched to a gene: 6. The CDR3 is made up of 15 amino acids. Per germline, CDR1 GTSNPN and CDR2 SVGIG (reference sequence). This specimen belongs to a study of cytomegalovirus exposure and HLA in healthy donors. About the study: The 110 or so validation repertoires used a platform that matched the one used for the roughly 700 first-cohort repertoires, as a later analysis reported.

Assay: immunoSEQ multiplex PCR; the TCRdb copy retains only in-frame clones and omits some. The data show over 150,000 clones, about 79% seen once. The sequenced material came from PBMCs. This sequence was found in a woman under 40 in good health and CMV-seropositive. The chain is built from TRBV30 and TRBJ2-1; 13 positions match TRBD2. CDR3 nucleotides: TGTGCCTGGAGTGTACTCGGACTAGCGGGAGACGAGCAGTTCTTC. It encodes CAWSVLGLAGDEQFF. Variable domain in full (rest from reference TRBV30 and TRBJ2-1): SQTIHQWPATLVQPVGSPLSLECTVEGTSNPNLYWYRQAAGRGLQLLFYSVGIGQISSEVPQNLSASRPQDRQFILSSKKLLLSDSGFYLCAWSVLGLAGDEQFFGPGTRLTVL.